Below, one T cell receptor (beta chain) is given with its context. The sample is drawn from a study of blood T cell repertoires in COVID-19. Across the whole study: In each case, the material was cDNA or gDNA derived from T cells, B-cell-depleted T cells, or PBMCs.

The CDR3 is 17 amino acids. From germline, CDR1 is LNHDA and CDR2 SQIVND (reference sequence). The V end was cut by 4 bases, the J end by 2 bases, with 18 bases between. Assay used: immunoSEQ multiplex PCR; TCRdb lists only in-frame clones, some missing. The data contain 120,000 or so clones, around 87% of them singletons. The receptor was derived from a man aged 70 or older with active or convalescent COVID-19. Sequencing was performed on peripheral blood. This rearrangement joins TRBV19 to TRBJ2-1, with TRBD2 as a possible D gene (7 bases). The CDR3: CASSTPYRGATYNEQFF. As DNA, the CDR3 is TGTGCCAGTAGTACCCCCTATCGGGGGGCTACCTACAATGAGCAGTTCTTC.